The 17 T cell receptor beta chains below were found in one sample sequenced in a study of vaccination effects on CD4 cells after COVID-19. Which antigens these TCRs recognize remains unknown. Following culture for about ten days, CD4+ T cells were isolated. Each person got two doses of an mRNA SARS-CoV-2 vaccine, BNT162b2 or mRNA-1273. Libraries were prepared by immunoSEQ multiplex PCR; TCRdb keeps only in-frame clonotypes and omits some of them. In the table there are 43,000 or so clones, approximately 70% of which are singletons. The specimen was CD4+ T cells from PBMCs cultured without peptide, collected after COVID-19 vaccination. These receptors originate from a human donor who received a COVID-19 vaccine.

The V and J genes are TRBV2 and TRBJ2-1; a weak D match, TRBD2 (5 bases). V lost 7 bases to trimming and J lost 7 bases, with 17 bases between them. Germline loops: CDR1 SNHLY, CDR2 FYNNEI. The CDR3 is made up of 14 amino acids. For the CDR3, the DNA is TGTGCCAGCAATCGAGGGAGTGTAGGTAATGAGCAGTTCTTC. It codes for CASNRGSVGNEQFF.

This rearrangement joins TRBV29-1 to TRBJ1-2; tentative D call: TRBD1 (5 bases). Trimming took off 5 bases at V and 3 bases at J, with 25 bases between the two ends. The length of the CDR3 is 17 residues. The germline V gene encodes CDR1 SQVTM and CDR2 ANQGSEA. The CDR3 loop is CSVPVRDGKLPDYGYTF. As DNA, the CDR3 is TGCAGCGTTCCCGTGAGGGACGGCAAACTTCCAGACTATGGCTACACCTTC.

This clone was observed a handful of times. The chain combines TRBV6-5 with TRBJ1-2; D unresolved. Germline-derived CDR1 and CDR2 are MNHEY and SVGAGI. The CDR3 is 13 amino acids. The V and J ends lost 7 bases and 1 base respectively, with 10 bases between them. The CDR3 sequence is CASTPGLNYGYTF. Written as DNA, the CDR3 is TGTGCCAGCACCCCGGGCCTTAACTATGGCTACACCTTC.

This clone showed up just a few times. The genes are TRBV10-2 and TRBJ1-1; 7 positions agree with TRBD1. The germline gives CDR1 WSHSY, CDR2 SAAADI. The CDR3 contains 13 residues. V lost 3 bases, J lost 5 bases, and 3 bases stayed unmatched. CDR3 amino acids: CASSDRGRTEAFF. In nucleotides, the CDR3 is TGCGCCAGCAGTGATAGGGGGCGAACTGAAGCTTTCTTT.

This clone turned up a few times. The V gene is TRBV5-1, the J gene TRBJ1-6; D is uncertain. The CDR3 consists of 13 residues. Germline V gene lookup returns CDR1 SGHRS and CDR2 YFSETQ. Trimming shortened V by 0 bases and J by 7 bases, and 5 bases separated the two germline ends. CDR3 in amino acids: CASSLEGNSPLHF. CDR3 sequence (DNA): TGCGCCAGCAGCTTGGAGGGAAATTCACCCCTCCACTTT.

This clone was seen only a few times. V usage is TRBV9 and J usage is TRBJ1-5; D is undetermined. Germline CDR1 and CDR2: SGDLS and YYNGEE. The CDR3 runs to 14 residues. Trimming took 2 bases from V and 5 from J, leaving 11 bases between them. The CDR3 nucleotides read TGTGCCAGCAGCGTGGACGCATTGGATCAGCCCCAGCATTTT. Amino acids: CASSVDALDQPQHF.

This clone was seen a single time. This sequence joins TRBV7-9 and TRBJ1-3; tentative D call: TRBD1 (5 bases). V lost 0 bases and J 8 bases, leaving 8 bases between the germline ends. The germline V gene encodes CDR1 SEHNR and CDR2 FQNEAQ (reference sequence). The CDR3 is made up of 13 amino acids. CDR3: CASSLAGGDTIYF. The CDR3 DNA is TGTGCCAGCAGCTTAGCGGGAGGGGACACCATATATTTT.

The chain recombines TRBV30 with TRBJ1-6; the match to TRBD1 covers 8 bases. The CDR3 is 18 amino acids. J was trimmed by 0 bases and V by 7 bases; bases with no gene match: 14. CDR1 and CDR2 (germline): GTSNPN, SVGIG (reference sequence). The CDR3 is CASNAGTGKSSYNSPLHF. The CDR3 coding sequence is TGTGCCTCGAATGCCGGGACAGGAAAAAGCTCCTATAATTCACCCCTCCACTTT.

The chain carries TRBV19 and TRBJ2-1; TRBD2 matches at 9 bases. Germline trimming cut 7 bases from V and 7 bases from J; bases unmatched to any gene: 11. Germline CDR1 LNHDA, CDR2 SQIVND (reference sequence). The CDR3 runs 15 residues. CDR3 region: CASISVAGGVNEQFF. The CDR3 coding sequence is TGTGCCAGTATATCAGTGGCGGGAGGGGTGAATGAGCAGTTCTTC.

In this sample, this clone turned up a few times. J is TRBJ2-7 and V is TRBV20-1; the D gene is possibly TRBD1 (5 bases). The CDR3 is 14 residues long. Germline lookup yields CDR1 DFQATT and CDR2 SNEGSKA (reference sequence). Trimming removed 3 bases from V and 6 bases from J, with 18 bases in between. The CDR3 sequence: CSASRGRVRGEQYF. The CDR3 nucleotides read TGCAGTGCTAGTAGAGGCAGGGTTAGAGGCGAGCAGTACTTC.

CDR3 coding DNA: TGTGCCACCGGAGCGGGACTAGCGGGACAAGAGACCCAGTACTTC. Translating gives CATGAGLAGQETQYF. This chain uses TRBV19 with TRBJ2-5; TRBD2 matches 13 bases. The CDR3 length is 15 residues. V shed 10 bases and J 2 bases; nucleotides not matched to a gene: 7. Germline V gives CDR1 LNHDA, CDR2 SQIVND (reference sequence). Full variable domain (missing parts from reference TRBV19 and TRBJ2-5): DGGITQSPKYLFRKEGQNVTLSCEQNLNHDAMYWYRQDPGQGLRLIYYSQIVNDFQKGDIAEGYSVSREKKESFPLTVTSAQKNPTAFYLCATGAGLAGQETQYFGPGTRLLVL.

The count of this clone is one. The CDR3 nucleotides read TGTGCCAGCAGTATCTTATGGAGTCAGCCCCAGCATTTT. The encoded protein is CASSILWSQPQHF. The genes are TRBV2 and TRBJ1-5; D is unresolved. The V end lost 5 bases, the J end lost 6 bases, and 11 bases lay between the germline ends. CDR3 length: 13 residues. Germline V lookup: CDR1 SNHLY, CDR2 FYNNEI.

There are a few counts of this clone. The V and J genes are TRBV6-2 or TRBV6-3 and TRBJ2-7; possibly TRBD2 for D (5 bases). This CDR3 region has 13 residues. Germline CDR1 reads MNHEY; CDR2 reads SVGEGT. Trimming took 5 bases from V and 12 from J, leaving 20 bases between them. CDR3 in DNA: TGTGCCAGCAGTGACCCCGGACCGAACGAGGGGTACTTC. Protein product: CASSDPGPNEGYF.

The chain is built from TRBV6-1 and TRBJ1-3; no firm D call. Trimming removed 0 bases from V and 4 bases from J, with 10 bases in between. Germline assignment: CDR1 MNHNS and CDR2 SASEGT. The CDR3 is made up of 15 amino acids. CDR3 region: CASSEAHRSGNTIYF. CDR3 in DNA: TGTGCCAGCAGTGAAGCACATCGAAGCGGAAACACCATATATTTT.

The chain recombines TRBV10-3 with TRBJ2-5; a possible D gene is TRBD2 (5 bases). Germline V CDR1 and CDR2: ENHRY, SYGVKD. The V gene lost 10 bases and the J gene lost 5 bases, with 17 bases spanning the gap. The CDR3 has 13 amino acids. The CDR3 region has the DNA TGTGCCACCGGACCCCGCGGGTGGGAGACCCAGTACTTC. Translated: CATGPRGWETQYF.

The V call is TRBV5-1, the J call TRBJ1-4; TRBD1 matches 9 bases. The V gene's germline CDR1 is SGHRS and CDR2 YFSETQ. This CDR3 is built from 16 residues. Unmatched junction bases numbered 10, after V lost 3 bases and J lost 7 bases. The DNA of the CDR3 is TGCGCCAGCAGCTCCCAAAACAGGGGGCGCGGTGAAAAACTGTTTTTT. The encoded protein is CASSSQNRGRGEKLFF.

The V call is TRBV5-4, the J call TRBJ2-7; 9 bases fit TRBD1. Unmatched junction bases numbered 3, after V lost 0 bases and J lost 2 bases. CDR3 length equals 15 residues. Germline loops: CDR1 SGHNT, CDR2 YYREEE (reference sequence). The CDR3 is CASSLEGQGPYEQYF. CDR3 DNA sequence: TGTGCCAGCAGCTTGGAGGGACAGGGACCCTACGAGCAGTACTTC. Supplemented by reference TRBV5-4 and TRBJ2-7, the full variable domain reads ETGVTQSPTHLIKTRGQQVTLRCSSQSGHNTVSWYQQALGQGPQFIFQYYREEENGRGNFPPRFSGLQFPNYSSELNVNALELDDSALYLCASSLEGQGPYEQYFGPGTRLTVT.